The clone carrying this T cell receptor beta chain was detected only a few times. This sample is drawn from a study of T-cell reconstitution after alpha-beta-depleted transplantation in children. The TCRbeta library incorporated unique molecular identifiers. TCRdb ran MiXCR on the PCR reads and lists one entry per CDR3 protein. The table has some 640,000 distinct CDR3 sequences, roughly 17% seen once. Germline trimming cut 4 bases from V and 6 bases from J; bases unmatched to any gene: 12. Germline CDR1 SGHTA, CDR2 FQGNSA. This CDR3 is built from 15 residues. The sample in question was PBMCs from the stem cell graft donor, obtained from the stem cell graft. The TCR comes from a human donor who donated a stem cell graft to a child with acute myeloid leukemia. The V call is TRBV7-2, the J call TRBJ2-7; 7 positions match TRBD1. DNA of the CDR3: TGTGCCAGCAGCTCTCCCGGGACAGTGGAGCTCGAGCAGTACTTC. Its protein product is CASSSPGTVELEQYF.